This paragraph reports one TCR beta chain. CDR3 length: 11 amino acids. Germline V gene data show CDR1 as SGHVS and CDR2 as FQNEAQ. V lost 3 bases to trimming and J lost 7 bases, with 3 bases between them. These data are taken from a study of blood T cell repertoires in COVID-19. Study summary: Sites across the United States, Italy and Spain contributed samples from acute and convalescent COVID-19. In each case, the material was cDNA or gDNA derived from T cells, B-cell-depleted T cells, or PBMCs.

Produced via immunoSEQ multiplex PCR; TCRdb's table is partial and in-frame only. Of under 250,000 clones in the sample, about 78% were seen once. The clonotype was recovered from a woman between 70 and 85 years old with acute or convalescent COVID-19. Sequencing was carried out using peripheral blood. V and J are TRBV7-8 and TRBJ2-2; D unresolved. The CDR3, as DNA: TGTGCCAGCAGCTTTATCGGGGAGCTGTTTTTT. Protein product: CASSFIGELFF.